This TCR beta chain derives from a study of CD8+CD57+ T cells in acquired aplastic anemia. Study information: Each DNA sample taken from sorted CD4+ and CD8+ cells came to about 3.4 ug on average. Study observations and caveats: For CD8+ Simpson's diversity, patients and controls showed no significant difference.

Those patients picked for sequencing had displayed CD8+CD57+ cell expansion on flow cytometry. Among the patients, all had severe acquired aplastic anemia. Each patient gave a blood sample that was collected before any therapy had been received. The CDR3 has 13 amino acids. V gave up 6 bases and J gave up 7 bases, with 18 bases separating them. CDR1 and CDR2 from the germline V gene are DFQATT and SNEGSKA (reference sequence). Note on this clonotype: The antigen is undetermined.

TCR beta VDJ and CDR3 profiles were obtained from a genomic DNA template. TCRdb called the reads again in MiXCR, with one record for every CDR3 protein. The sample has 200,000 or so distinct CDR3 sequences; more than 55% are singletons. Sequences were obtained from sorted CD4+, CD8+, or CD8+CD57+ T cells (not recorded which) from PBMCs. The chain uses TRBV20-1 and TRBJ2-5, with D possibly matching TRBD1 (5 bases). The TCR originated in a human donor with aplastic anemia. In DNA form, the CDR3 reads TGCAGTGCCCCGATAGGGGCAACGGCGACCCAGTACTTC. Protein: CSAPIGATATQYF.